The sequence of this T cell receptor beta chain was determined in a study of radiation and T cells in renal cell carcinoma. Sample time point: baseline pretreatment blood. As to treatment: 15 Gy SBRT to primary tumor, nephrectomy 4 weeks later. Regarding the study as a whole: Pretreatment tumor biopsies were lacking, so baseline clonotypes are unknown.

The V end was cut by 0 bases, the J end by 5 bases, with 14 bases between. Germline V lookup: CDR1 SGHRS, CDR2 YFSETQ. This CDR3 spans 15 amino acids. As concerns this clone: The antigen is not known.

Generated by immunoSEQ multiplex PCR, the TCRdb table keeps only in-frame clones and is missing some. Of 150,000 or so clones listed, about 88% are singletons. The input for sequencing was blood, taken from a patient whose treatment included radiotherapy and nephrectomy. The sequence came from a woman aged 70-85 years with renal cell carcinoma. The chain recombines TRBV5-1 with TRBJ2-5; D might be TRBD2 (6 bases). CDR3 sequence reads: CASSLARGSGETQYF. The CDR3 DNA sequence: TGCGCCAGCAGCTTGGCGCGGGGATCAGGGGAGACCCAGTACTTC. Full variable domain (missing parts from reference TRBV5-1 and TRBJ2-5): KAGVTQTPRYLIKTRGQQVTLSCSPISGHRSVSWYQQTPGQGLQFLFEYFSETQRNKGNFPGRFSGRQFSNSRSEMNVSTLELGDSALYLCASSLARGSGETQYFGPGTRLLVL.